Presented here are 12 T cell receptor beta chains from one specimen sequenced in a study of vaccination and CD4 T cells after COVID-19 (dated by TCRdb to between 2021 and 2023). Library prep was done by PCR. Sequencer: Illumina iSeq 100. TCR sequencing of DNA from cultured CD4+ T cells used the Oncomine TCR Beta short-read assay at the Johns Hopkins FTIC core. The public reads were reanalyzed by TCRdb: fastp trimming at Q25, MiXCR alignment, in-frame beta chains only. Every CDR3 protein is listed once, alongside the most common genes and DNA of its rows. The sample profile shows about 5,100 distinct CDR3 sequences; 40% to 50% of them were found once. Around three fifths of the sample goes to the ten largest clones. Their target antigens are unknown. This sample's treatment or condition label indicates: approximately 10-day PBMC culture with coronavirus spike peptide pools or control peptides (ViraFEST assay).

The sequenced sample was CD4+ T cells from blood, cultured in vitro. The receptors were gathered from a human donor who had recovered from COVID-19.

The chain links TRBV19 to TRBJ1-6; possible D gene TRBD1, 6 bases. The germline CDR1 and CDR2 sequences are LNHDA and SQIVND (reference sequence). The V gene lost 6 bases and the J gene lost 9 bases, with 15 bases spanning the gap. The CDR3 contains 14 residues. The CDR3 DNA follows: TGTGCCAGTAGACAAACAGGGCTGGGTTCACCCCTCCACTTT. As protein: CASRQTGLGSPLHF.

V usage is TRBV7-8 and J usage is TRBJ1-1; D ambiguous. Germline-derived CDR1 and CDR2 are SGHVS and FQNEAQ. The CDR3 contains 13 residues. V was trimmed by 2 bases and J by 4 bases, leaving 8 bases between them. The CDR3 coding sequence is TGTGCCAGCAGCTTACGGGCCGGCACTGAAGCTTTCTTT. Its protein product is CASSLRAGTEAFF.

This clonotype has a handful of counts. This chain links TRBV6-5 with TRBJ1-1; 8 positions match TRBD1. The CDR3 spans 17 residues. With 0 bases clipped from V and 8 bases from J, the junction kept 14 bases outside the gene matches. Per germline, CDR1 MNHEY and CDR2 SVGAGI. CDR3 nucleotide sequence: TGTGCCAGCAGTTACTCGGGTGGGGGCAGGGGGCAGCTCGAAGCTTTCTTT. Protein: CASSYSGGGRGQLEAFF.

The chain has TRBV11-3 and TRBJ2-7; 10 positions agree with TRBD1. CDR3 length: 16 residues. Germline V gene data show CDR1 as SGHNT and CDR2 as YENEEA. Unmatched junction bases numbered 8, after V lost 3 bases and J lost 3 bases. The CDR3 DNA reads TGTGCCAGCAGCTTGGGGTCGGGACAGGGGCACTACGAGCAGTACTTC. Translated, it gives CASSLGSGQGHYEQYF.

There are a few counts of this clonotype. The CDR3 loop reads CASSRDSVSPLHF. DNA of the CDR3: TGTGCCAGCAGCCGGGACAGCGTGTCACCCCTCCACTTT. This rearrangement joins TRBV2 to TRBJ1-6, with 7 bases that match TRBD1. With 6 bases clipped from V and 10 bases from J, the junction kept 6 bases outside the gene matches. The CDR3 length is 13 residues. Germline assignment: CDR1 SNHLY and CDR2 FYNNEI.

The chain recombines TRBV18 with TRBJ1-2; D remains ambiguous. This CDR3 is built from 15 residues. Germline V gene sequence: CDR1 KGHSH, CDR2 LQKENI. With 0 bases removed from V and 4 bases from J, the gap between germline ends came to 12 bases. CDR3 DNA sequence: TGTGCCAGCTCACCACCGGCCAGCCTCGCCTATGGCTACACCTTC. This gives the protein CASSPPASLAYGYTF.

V and J are TRBV7-9 and TRBJ2-3, with D unresolved. Deletions cut 2 bases from V and 6 bases from J, with 6 bases between. CDR1 is SEHNR, CDR2 FQNEAQ, per germline (reference sequence). The CDR3 length is 12 residues. Here the CDR3 reads CASSLNVDTQYF. In nucleotides, the CDR3 is TGTGCCAGCAGCTTAAACGTGGATACGCAGTATTTT. Complete variable domain (other parts from reference TRBV7-9 and TRBJ2-3): DTGVSQNPRHKITKRGQNVTFRCDPISEHNRLYWYRQTLGQGPEFLTYFQNEAQLEKSRLLSDRFSAERPKGSFSTLEIQRTEQGDSAMYLCASSLNVDTQYFGPGTRLTVL.

In this sample, this clonotype turned up a few times. This chain joins TRBV2 and TRBJ1-2; the D gene is possibly TRBD1 (5 bases). This CDR3 is built from 15 residues. Germline V gene data show CDR1 as SNHLY and CDR2 as FYNNEI. V lost 6 bases and J lost 8, with 22 bases in between. The CDR3 DNA follows: TGTGCCAGCAGGCTCCCTGGGGGTCTGCCGGGGGGCTACACCTTC. It translates to CASRLPGGLPGGYTF.

CDR3 bases: TGTGCCAGCACCCCTAGGAGGGGCAGAACTAACTATGGCTACACCTTC. It encodes CASTPRRGRTNYGYTF. The chain joins TRBV12-3 or TRBV12-4 to TRBJ1-2, with D perhaps TRBD1 (5 bases). The V gene lost 7 bases and the J gene lost 0 bases, with 18 bases spanning the gap. The CDR3 runs to 16 residues.

The chain links TRBV5-1 to TRBJ1-1; D remains unclear. CDR1 and CDR2 from the germline V gene are SGHRS and YFSETQ. CDR3 length: 14 amino acids. V was shortened by 0 bases and J by 3 bases, with 9 bases between the two germline ends. The CDR3 loop reads CASSLEPGDTEAFF. The CDR3 DNA is TGCGCCAGCAGCTTGGAGCCGGGAGACACTGAAGCTTTCTTT.

Details on this clonotype: A junction boundary mismatches the germline segment, possibly from a read error. The chain is built from TRBV2 and TRBJ2-5; TRBD2 agrees at 16 bases. CDR3 length: 19 residues. Germline V gene sequence: CDR1 SNHLY, CDR2 FYNNEI. The CDR3 reads CASSFGSGLAGGLGETQYF. CDR3 coding DNA: TGTGCGAGCAGTTTCGGCTCGGGACTAGCGGGGGGGCTCGGTGAGACCCAGTACTTC.

This rearrangement joins TRBV14 to TRBJ2-2; tentatively, D is TRBD1 or TRBD2 (5 bases each). V shed 4 bases and J shed 3 bases, with 18 bases lying between them. Looked up from germline, CDR1 is SGHDN and CDR2 is FVKESK. The CDR3 is made up of 17 amino acids. The CDR3 coding sequence is TGTGCCAGCAGCCCGTTACCGGGACGACGACACACCGGGGAGCTGTTTTTT. Translation gives CASSPLPGRRHTGELFF.